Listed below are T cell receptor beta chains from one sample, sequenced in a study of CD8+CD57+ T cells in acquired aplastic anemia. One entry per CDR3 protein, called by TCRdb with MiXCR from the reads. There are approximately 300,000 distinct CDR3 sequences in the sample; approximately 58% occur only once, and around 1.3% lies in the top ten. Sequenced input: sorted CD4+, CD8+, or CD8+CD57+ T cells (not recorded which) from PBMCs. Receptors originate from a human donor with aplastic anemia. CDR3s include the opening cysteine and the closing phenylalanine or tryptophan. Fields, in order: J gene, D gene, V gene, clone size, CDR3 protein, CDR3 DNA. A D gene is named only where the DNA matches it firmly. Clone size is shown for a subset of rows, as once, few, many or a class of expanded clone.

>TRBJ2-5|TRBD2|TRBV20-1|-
CSALAGGPGETQYF
TGCAGTGCTTTAGCGGGAGGGCCCGGAGAGACCCAGTACTTC
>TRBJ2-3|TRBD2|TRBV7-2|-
CASSRVRGGRGDTQYF
TGTGCCAGCAGTCGAGTCCGGGGGGGCCGGGGAGATACGCAGTATTTT
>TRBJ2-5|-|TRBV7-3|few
CASSIDRGTQYF
TGTGCCAGCAGTATCGACCGGGGGACCCAGTACTTC
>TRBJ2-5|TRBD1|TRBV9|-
CASSVVDSRTPGRQGHHQYF
TGTGCCAGCAGCGTAGTAGACAGTCGAACACCGGGGAGACAGGGTCACCACCAGTACTTC
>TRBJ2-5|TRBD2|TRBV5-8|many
CASSFPSGGQETQYF
TGTGCCAGCAGCTTCCCCAGCGGGGGGCAAGAGACCCAGTACTTC
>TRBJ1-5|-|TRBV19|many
CASSSGGADQPQHF
TGTGCCAGTAGTAGCGGGGGGGCAGATCAGCCCCAGCATTTT
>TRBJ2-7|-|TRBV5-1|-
CASSLPRAYEQYF
TGCGCCAGCAGCTTGCCCAGGGCCTACGAGCAGTACTTC
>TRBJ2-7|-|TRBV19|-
CASSIEPVSYEQYF
TGTGCCAGTAGTATAGAGCCAGTCTCCTACGAGCAGTACTTC
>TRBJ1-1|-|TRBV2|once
CASKGLSDTEALF
TGTGCCAGTAAGGGCCTCTCGGACACTGAAGCTCTCTTT
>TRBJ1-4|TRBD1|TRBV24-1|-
CAIGSRDSPEKLFF
TGTGCCATCGGTAGCCGGGACAGCCCTGAAAAACTGTTTTTT
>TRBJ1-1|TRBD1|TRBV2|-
CASSSTGGVNTEAFF
TGTGCCAGCAGTTCTACAGGGGGGGTGAACACTGAAGCTTTCTTT
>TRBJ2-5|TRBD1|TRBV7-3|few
CASSLGTGRQETQYF
TGTGCCAGCAGCTTAGGGACAGGCCGTCAAGAGACCCAGTACTTC
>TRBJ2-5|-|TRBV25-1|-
CASSGQEAGDRETQYF
TGTGCCAGCAGTGGCCAGGAGGCAGGGGATAGGGAGACCCAGTACTTC
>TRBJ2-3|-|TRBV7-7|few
CASSLGRGSSTDTQYF
TGTGCTAGCAGCTTAGGTCGGGGCTCTAGCACAGATACGCAGTATTTT
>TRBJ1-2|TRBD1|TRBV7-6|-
CASSLGGTGVKDGYTF
TGTGCCAGCAGCTTAGGGGGGACAGGGGTGAAGGATGGCTACACCTTC
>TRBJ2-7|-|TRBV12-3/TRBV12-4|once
CASSPAHYEQYF
TGTGCCAGCAGCCCAGCCCACTACGAGCAGTACTTC
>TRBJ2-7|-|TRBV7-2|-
CASSQDLRGREQYF
TGTGCCAGCAGCCAAGACCTCAGGGGGAGGGAGCAGTACTTC
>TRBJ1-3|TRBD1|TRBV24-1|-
CATSDRQGITGNTIYF
TGTGCCACCAGTGATCGACAGGGCATCACTGGAAACACCATATATTTT
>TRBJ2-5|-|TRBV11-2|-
CASSYQGGLEAQYF
TGTGCCAGCAGCTACCAAGGGGGATTAGAGGCCCAGTACTTC
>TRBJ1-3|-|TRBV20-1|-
CSARRNSGNTIYF
TGCAGTGCTAGACGGAACTCTGGAAACACCATATATTTT
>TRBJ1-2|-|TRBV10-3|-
CAISESTWGYGYTF
TGTGCCATCAGTGAGTCGACTTGGGGCTATGGCTACACCTTC
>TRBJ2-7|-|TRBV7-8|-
CASAPTGAGAYEQYF
TGTGCCAGCGCCCCGACCGGGGCAGGAGCCTACGAGCAGTACTTC
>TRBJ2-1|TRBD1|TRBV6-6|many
CASSLTGGNEQFF
TGTGCCAGCAGCTTGACAGGGGGCAATGAGCAGTTCTTC
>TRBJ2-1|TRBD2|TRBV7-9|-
CASTVLAGGNEQFF
TGTGCCAGCACCGTACTAGCGGGAGGTAATGAGCAGTTCTTC
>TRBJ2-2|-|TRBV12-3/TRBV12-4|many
CASSLNTGELFF
TGTGCCAGCAGCCTGAACACCGGGGAGCTGTTTTTT
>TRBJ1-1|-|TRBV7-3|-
CASSLVRNTEAFF
TGTGCCAGCAGCTTAGTACGGAACACTGAAGCTTTCTTT
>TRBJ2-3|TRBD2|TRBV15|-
CATSRDWLAGNNEQYF
TGTGCCACCAGCAGAGATTGGCTAGCGGGGAACAATGAGCAGTATTTT
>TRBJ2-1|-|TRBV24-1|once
CATSDHSGQSSYDEQFF
TGTGCCACCAGTGATCATTCGGGGCAAAGCTCCTACGATGAGCAGTTCTTC
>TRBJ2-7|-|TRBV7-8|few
CASSLVLGGQGEQYF
TGTGCCAGCAGCTTAGTCCTGGGGGGCCAGGGAGAGCAGTACTTC
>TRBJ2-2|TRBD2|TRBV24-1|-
CATSGTSGIGTGELSF
TGTGCCACCAGTGGGACTAGCGGGATCGGAACTGGGGAGCTGTCTTTT
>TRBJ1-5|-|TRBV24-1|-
CATSDPAERQPQHF
TGTGCCACCAGTGATCCGGCAGAGCGGCAGCCCCAGCATTTT
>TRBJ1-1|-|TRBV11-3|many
CASSLHPGSTTEAFF
TGTGCCAGCAGCTTACACCCGGGGTCAACCACTGAAGCTTTCTTT
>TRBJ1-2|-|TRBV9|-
CASSPRTPDYGYTF
TGTGCCAGCAGCCCGAGGACCCCTGACTATGGCTACACCTTC
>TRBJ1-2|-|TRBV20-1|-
CSARGTLDYGYTF
TGCAGTGCCCGAGGGACATTGGACTATGGCTACACCTTC
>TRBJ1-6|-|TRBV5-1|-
CASSLGQGISPLHF
TGCGCCAGCAGCTTGGGGCAGGGGATATCACCCCTCCACTTT
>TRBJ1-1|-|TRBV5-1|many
CASSFVGTNTEAFF
TGCGCCAGCAGCTTCGTAGGGACTAACACTGAAGCTTTCTTT
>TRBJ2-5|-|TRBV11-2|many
CASSLGYSGATYQETQYF
TGTGCCAGCAGCTTAGGGTACTCTGGGGCAACGTACCAAGAGACCCAGTACTTC